The present entry profiles one T cell receptor (beta chain) with its context. Antigen: not known. The data were produced by immunoSEQ multiplex PCR, yet TCRdb's version contains in-frame clones alone and is incomplete. The repertoire holds about 79,000 clones, with 92% as singletons. Germline lookup yields CDR1 LGHNA and CDR2 YSLEER. CDR3 length: 19 residues. The ends lost 4 bases at V and 4 bases at J; junction bases unmatched: 17. This record comes from a study of OX40 agonist ivuxolimab in advanced cancers. About the study: At doses from 0.01 to 10 mg/kg, patients were given intravenous ivuxolimab every 2 weeks. Partial response was recorded in three patients: one hepatocellular carcinoma and two cutaneous melanoma cases. General study findings and limits: The study observed clonal expansion of CD4+ and CD8+ blood T cells by week 6 at 0.1 to 3.0 mg/kg.

This sequence joins TRBV4-3 and TRBJ2-2; 8 nucleotides line up with TRBD2. The sequence was collected from an adult with an advanced solid tumor such as melanoma, head and neck, liver or kidney cancer. The sequences come from CD4+ or CD8+ T cells sorted from blood, collected in a trial of the OX40 agonist ivuxolimab. DNA for the CDR3: TGCGCCAGCAGCCCGCGTGCCTTCGCGCGGGAGGCCCCCACCGGGGAGCTGTTTTTT. It encodes CASSPRAFAREAPTGELFF.